Given below is one TCR beta chain in context. These data are taken from a study of blood T cell repertoires in COVID-19. As for the study in general: Specimens from acute and convalescent COVID-19 originated in the United States, Italy and Spain. From T cells, B-cell-depleted T cells, or PBMCs came the material, which was cDNA or gDNA.

The CDR3 has 13 residues. Trimming stripped 1 base from V and 7 bases from J, with 9 bases between. Germline V gives CDR1 SGHTA, CDR2 FQGNSA. In the original analysis: Nucleated cell counts were estimated from reference gene primer amplification. Assay: immunoSEQ multiplex PCR; the TCRdb copy retains only in-frame clones and omits some. That table is the source of V, J and clone size, and D and trimming were worked out from the DNA. This repertoire shows more than 100,000 clones, around 76% found once; its top ten account for 2.3%. This chain uses TRBV7-2 with TRBJ2-3, with D tentatively TRBD2 (5 bases). The receptor was derived from a man between 65 and 85 years old with acute or convalescent COVID-19. Sample: peripheral blood. The CDR3 DNA sequence: TGTGCCAGCAGCTTAGGGACTCAGAATACGCAGTATTTT. It is translated as CASSLGTQNTQYF.